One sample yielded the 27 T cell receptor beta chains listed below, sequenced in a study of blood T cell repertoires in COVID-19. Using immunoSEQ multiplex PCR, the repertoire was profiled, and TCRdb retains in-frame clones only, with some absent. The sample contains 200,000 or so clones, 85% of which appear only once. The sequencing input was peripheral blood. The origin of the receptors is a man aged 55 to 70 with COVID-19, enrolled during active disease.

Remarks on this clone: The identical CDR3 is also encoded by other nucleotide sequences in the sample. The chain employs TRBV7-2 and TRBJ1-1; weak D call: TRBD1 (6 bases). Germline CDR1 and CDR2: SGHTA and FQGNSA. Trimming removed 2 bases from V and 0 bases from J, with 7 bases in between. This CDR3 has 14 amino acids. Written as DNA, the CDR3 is TGTGCCAGCAGCTTAACAGGGATGAACACTGAAGCTTTCTTT. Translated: CASSLTGMNTEAFF.

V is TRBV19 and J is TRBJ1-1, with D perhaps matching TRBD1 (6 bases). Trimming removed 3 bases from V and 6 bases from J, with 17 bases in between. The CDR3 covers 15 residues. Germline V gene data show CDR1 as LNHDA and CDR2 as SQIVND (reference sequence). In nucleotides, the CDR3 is TGTGCCAGTAGTATTTTGGGGGGGGGCGTCGCTGAAGCTTTCTTT. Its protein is CASSILGGGVAEAFF.

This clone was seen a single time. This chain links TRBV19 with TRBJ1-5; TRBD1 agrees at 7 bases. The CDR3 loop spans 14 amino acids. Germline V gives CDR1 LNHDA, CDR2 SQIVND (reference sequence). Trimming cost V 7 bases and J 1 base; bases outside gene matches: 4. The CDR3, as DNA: TGTGCCAGTACTCCGGGACAGAGCAATCAGCCCCAGCATTTT. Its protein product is CASTPGQSNQPQHF.

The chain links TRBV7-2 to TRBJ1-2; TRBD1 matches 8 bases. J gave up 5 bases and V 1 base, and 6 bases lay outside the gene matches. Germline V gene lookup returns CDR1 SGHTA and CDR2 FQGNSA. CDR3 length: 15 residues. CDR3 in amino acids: CASSLVQGAAYGYTF. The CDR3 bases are TGTGCCAGCAGCTTAGTGCAGGGGGCGGCGTATGGCTACACCTTC.

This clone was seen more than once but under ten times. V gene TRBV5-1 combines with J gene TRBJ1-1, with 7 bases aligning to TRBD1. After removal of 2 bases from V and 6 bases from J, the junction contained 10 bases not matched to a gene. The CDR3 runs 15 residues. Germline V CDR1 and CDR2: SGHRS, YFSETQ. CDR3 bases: TGCGCCAGCAGCTTAGAGGGGGCGGGGCAGGCTGAAGCTTTCTTT. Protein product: CASSLEGAGQAEAFF.

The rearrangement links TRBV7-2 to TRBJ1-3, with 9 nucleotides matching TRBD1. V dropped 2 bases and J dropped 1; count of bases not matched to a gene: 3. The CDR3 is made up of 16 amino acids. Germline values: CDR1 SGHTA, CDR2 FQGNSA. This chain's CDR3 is CASSLWGQGSGNTIYF. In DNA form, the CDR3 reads TGTGCCAGCAGCTTATGGGGACAGGGATCTGGAAACACCATATATTTT.

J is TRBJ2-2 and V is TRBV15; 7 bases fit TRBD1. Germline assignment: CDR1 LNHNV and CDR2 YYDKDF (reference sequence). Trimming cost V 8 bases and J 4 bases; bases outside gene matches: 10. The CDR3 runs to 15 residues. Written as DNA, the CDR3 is TGTGCCACCTTCCGACAGGGCACGTCCACCGGGGAGCTGTTTTTT. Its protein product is CATFRQGTSTGELFF.

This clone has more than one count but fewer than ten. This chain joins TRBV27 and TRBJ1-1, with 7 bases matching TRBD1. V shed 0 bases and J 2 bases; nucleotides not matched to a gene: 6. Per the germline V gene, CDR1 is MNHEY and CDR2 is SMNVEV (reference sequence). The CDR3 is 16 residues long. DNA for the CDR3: TGTGCCAGCAGTTTATCGGGTGGAGGGGGCAACACTGAAGCTTTCTTT. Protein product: CASSLSGGGGNTEAFF.

CDR3 in amino acids: CASSPGQGSRTDTQYF. The CDR3 region has the DNA TGCGCCAGCAGCCCGGGACAGGGGTCGCGAACAGATACGCAGTATTTT. V and J are TRBV5-1 and TRBJ2-3, with TRBD1 matching over 10 bases. CDR3 length equals 16 residues. Looked up from germline, CDR1 is SGHRS and CDR2 is YFSETQ. J lost 3 bases, V lost 4 bases, and 8 bases had no gene match.

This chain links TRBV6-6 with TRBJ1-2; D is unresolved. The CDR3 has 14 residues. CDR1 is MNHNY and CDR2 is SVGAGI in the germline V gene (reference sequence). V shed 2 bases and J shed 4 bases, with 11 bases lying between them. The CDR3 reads CASSYISIVYGYTF. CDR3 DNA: TGTGCCAGCAGTTACATCTCTATCGTCTATGGCTACACCTTC.

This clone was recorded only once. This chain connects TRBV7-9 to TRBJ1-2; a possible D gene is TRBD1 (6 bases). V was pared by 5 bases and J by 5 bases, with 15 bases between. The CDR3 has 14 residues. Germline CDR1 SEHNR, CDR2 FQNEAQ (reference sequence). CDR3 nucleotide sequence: TGTGCCAGCAGCCCTCGGGACACGGCTTATGGCTACACCTTC. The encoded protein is CASSPRDTAYGYTF.

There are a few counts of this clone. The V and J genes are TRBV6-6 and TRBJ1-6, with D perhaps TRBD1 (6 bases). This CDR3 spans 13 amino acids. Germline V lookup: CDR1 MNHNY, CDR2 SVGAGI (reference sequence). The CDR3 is CAVQGTPATPLHF. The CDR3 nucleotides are TGTGCTGTACAGGGAACTCCAGCGACACCCCTCCACTTT.

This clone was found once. The CDR3 spells CASSSTQGSSPLHF. CDR3 nucleotide sequence: TGTGCCAGCTCATCTACTCAGGGTTCTTCACCCCTCCACTTT. The V and J genes are TRBV18 and TRBJ1-6; a possible D gene is TRBD1 (5 bases). Germline V lookup: CDR1 KGHSH, CDR2 LQKENI. Trimming shortened V by 5 bases and J by 9 bases, and 14 bases separated the two germline ends. CDR3 length: 14 amino acids.

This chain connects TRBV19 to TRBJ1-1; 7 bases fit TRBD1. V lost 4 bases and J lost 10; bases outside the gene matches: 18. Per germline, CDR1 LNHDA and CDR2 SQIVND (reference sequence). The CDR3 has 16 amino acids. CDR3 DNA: TGTGCCAGTAGTACTCCCCGGCCAGACAGGGAAAAGTTAGCTTTCTTT. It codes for CASSTPRPDREKLAFF.

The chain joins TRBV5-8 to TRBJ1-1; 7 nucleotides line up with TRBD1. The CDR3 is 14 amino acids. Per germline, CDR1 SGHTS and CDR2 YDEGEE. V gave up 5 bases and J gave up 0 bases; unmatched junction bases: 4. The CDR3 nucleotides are TGTGCCAGCAGTCCGACAGGGCTGAACACTGAAGCTTTCTTT. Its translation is CASSPTGLNTEAFF. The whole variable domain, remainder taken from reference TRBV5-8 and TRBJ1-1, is EAGVTQSPTHLIKTRGQQATLRCSPISGHTSVYWYQQALGLGLQFLLWYDEGEERNRGNFPPRFSGRQFPNYSSELNVNALELEDSALYLCASSPTGLNTEAFFGQGTRLTVV.

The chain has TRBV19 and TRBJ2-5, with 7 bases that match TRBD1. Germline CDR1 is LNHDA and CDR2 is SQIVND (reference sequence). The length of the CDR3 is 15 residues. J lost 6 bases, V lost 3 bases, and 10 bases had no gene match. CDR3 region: CASSIETGMAKTQYF. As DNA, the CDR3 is TGTGCCAGTAGTATCGAGACAGGGATGGCGAAGACCCAGTACTTC.

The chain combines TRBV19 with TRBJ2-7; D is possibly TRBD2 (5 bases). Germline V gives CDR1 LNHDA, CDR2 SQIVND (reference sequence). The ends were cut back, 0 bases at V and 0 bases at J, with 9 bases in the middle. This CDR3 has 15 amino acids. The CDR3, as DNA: TGTGCCAGTAGTATAGAAGGACGGGGCTCCTACGAGCAGTACTTC. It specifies CASSIEGRGSYEQYF.

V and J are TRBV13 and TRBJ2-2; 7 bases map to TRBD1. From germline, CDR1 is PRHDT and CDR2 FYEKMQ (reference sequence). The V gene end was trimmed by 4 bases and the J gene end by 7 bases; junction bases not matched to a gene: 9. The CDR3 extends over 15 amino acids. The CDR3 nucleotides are TGTGCCAGCAGCTCTACGACAGGGTGGAACGGGGAGCTGTTTTTT. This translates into CASSSTTGWNGELFF.

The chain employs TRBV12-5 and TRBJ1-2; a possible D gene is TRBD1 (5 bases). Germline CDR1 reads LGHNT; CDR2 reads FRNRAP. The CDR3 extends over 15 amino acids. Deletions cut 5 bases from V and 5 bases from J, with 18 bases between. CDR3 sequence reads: CASGISGLREYGYTF. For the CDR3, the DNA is TGTGCTAGTGGTATATCGGGACTGCGGGAGTATGGCTACACCTTC.

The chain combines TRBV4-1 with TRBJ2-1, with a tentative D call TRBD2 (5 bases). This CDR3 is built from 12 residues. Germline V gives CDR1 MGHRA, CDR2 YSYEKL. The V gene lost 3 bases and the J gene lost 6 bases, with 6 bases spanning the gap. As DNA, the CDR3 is TGCGCCAGCAGCCAGAGGGTCAATGAGCAGTTCTTC. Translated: CASSQRVNEQFF.

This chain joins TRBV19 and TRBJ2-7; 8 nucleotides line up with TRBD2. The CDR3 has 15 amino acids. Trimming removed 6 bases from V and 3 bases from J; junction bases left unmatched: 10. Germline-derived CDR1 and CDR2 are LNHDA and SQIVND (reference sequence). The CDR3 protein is CASSRGGSGNYEQYF. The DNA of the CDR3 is TGTGCCAGTAGCCGGGGGGGGAGTGGGAACTACGAGCAGTACTTC.

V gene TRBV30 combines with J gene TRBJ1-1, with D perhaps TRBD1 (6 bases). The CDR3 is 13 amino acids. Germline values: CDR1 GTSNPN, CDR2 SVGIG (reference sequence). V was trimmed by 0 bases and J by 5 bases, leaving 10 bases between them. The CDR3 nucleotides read TGTGCCTGGAGTGTAGGGGGAAGGACTGAAGCTTTCTTT. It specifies CAWSVGGRTEAFF.

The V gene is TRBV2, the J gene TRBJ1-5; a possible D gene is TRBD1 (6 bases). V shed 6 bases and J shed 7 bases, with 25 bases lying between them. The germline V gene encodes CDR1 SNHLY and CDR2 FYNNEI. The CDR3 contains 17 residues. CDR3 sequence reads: CASSPPDFRGEGQPQHF. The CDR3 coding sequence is TGTGCCAGCAGCCCCCCGGACTTCAGGGGAGAGGGGCAGCCCCAGCATTTT. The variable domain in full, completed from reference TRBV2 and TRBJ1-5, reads EPEVTQTPSHQVTQMGQEVILRCVPISNHLYFYWYRQILGQKVEFLVSFYNNEISEKSEIFDDQFSVERPDGSNFTLKIRSTKLEDSAMYFCASSPPDFRGEGQPQHFGDGTRLSIL.

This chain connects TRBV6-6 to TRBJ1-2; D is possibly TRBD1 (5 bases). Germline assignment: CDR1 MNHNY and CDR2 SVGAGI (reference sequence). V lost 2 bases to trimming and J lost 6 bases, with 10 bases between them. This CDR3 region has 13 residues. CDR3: CASSYRGNDGYTF. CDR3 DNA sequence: TGTGCCAGCAGTTACAGGGGAAATGATGGCTACACCTTC.

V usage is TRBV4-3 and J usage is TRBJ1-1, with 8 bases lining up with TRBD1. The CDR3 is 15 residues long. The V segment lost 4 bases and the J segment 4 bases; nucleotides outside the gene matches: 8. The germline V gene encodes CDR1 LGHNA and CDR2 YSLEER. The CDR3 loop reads CASSPGQGRITEAFF. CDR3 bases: TGCGCCAGCAGCCCAGGACAGGGAAGAATCACTGAAGCTTTCTTT.

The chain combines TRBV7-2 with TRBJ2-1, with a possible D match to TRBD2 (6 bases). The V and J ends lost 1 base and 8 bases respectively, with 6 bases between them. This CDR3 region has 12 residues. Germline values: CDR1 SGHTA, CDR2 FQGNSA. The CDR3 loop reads CASSLGGDEQFF. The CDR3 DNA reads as TGTGCCAGCAGCTTAGGGGGGGATGAGCAGTTCTTC.

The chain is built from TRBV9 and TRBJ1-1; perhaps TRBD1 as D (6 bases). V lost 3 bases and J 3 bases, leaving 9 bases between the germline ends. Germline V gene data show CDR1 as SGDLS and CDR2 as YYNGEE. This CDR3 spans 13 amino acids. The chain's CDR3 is CASSAPGDTEAFF. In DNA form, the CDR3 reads TGTGCCAGCAGCGCACCAGGGGACACTGAAGCTTTCTTT.